This TCR beta chain was documented in a study of cytomegalovirus exposure and HLA in healthy donors. As for the study in general: Within an early data release were roughly 83 million unique TCRs drawn from HLA-typed donors.

The CDR3 spans 14 residues. Trimming shortened V by 5 bases and J by 10 bases, and 16 bases separated the two germline ends. Germline loops: CDR1 SGHRS, CDR2 YFSETQ. PCR amplification relied on 60 Vbeta primers (plus 13 Jbeta primers). The table came from immunoSEQ multiplex PCR; TCRdb's copy has only in-frame clones and leaves some out. The sample records 120,000 or so clones, 65% to 75% being singletons. The receptor was isolated from a woman in her forties or fifties in good health and CMV-seropositive. The source material was PBMCs. The chain recombines TRBV5-1 with TRBJ1-6, with D tentatively TRBD1 (5 bases). CDR3 region: CASRLDLGGSPLHF. DNA for the CDR3: TGCGCCAGCAGACTCGACCTGGGGGGATCACCCCTCCACTTT.